A selection of T cell receptor beta chains follows, all from one sample in a study of CD8 T cells in Susac syndrome. TCRdb itself ran the immunoSEQ multiplex PCR reads through MiXCR, one entry per CDR3 protein. This repertoire shows over 150,000 distinct CDR3 sequences, just under 95% found once; its top ten account for 0.085% to 0.1%. Sequencing input: CD4+ T cells from PBMCs. These receptors came from a human donor with Susac syndrome. Each CDR3 is given with its conserved first and last residue. The D gene is left open where the match is weak. Clone size is given for some rows only: seen once, a few or many times, or a class if the clone is expanded.

TRBJ2-5 | TRBD2 | few | TRBV19 | TGTGCCAGTACCCCAGGGAGGGGTGAAGAGACCCAGTACTTC | CASTPGRGEETQYF
TRBJ2-3 | TRBD2 | once | TRBV7-8 | TGTGCCAGCAGCTTAGCGCGCGCGGGAGGGAGCACAGATACGCAGTATTTT | CASSLARAGGSTDTQYF
TRBJ1-5 | TRBD1 | - | TRBV28 | TGTGCCAGCAGGGACAGGGGGAATCAGCCCCAGCATTTT | CASRDRGNQPQHF
TRBJ1-1 | - | - | TRBV7-9 | TGTGCCAGCAGCTTAGCCATGGGGCAGGGGAACACTGAAGCTTTCTTT | CASSLAMGQGNTEAFF
TRBJ1-2 | - | - | TRBV29-1 | TGCAGCGTTGAGGGGGTCAGGTTAGATAACTATGGCTACACCTTC | CSVEGVRLDNYGYTF
TRBJ1-5 | - | - | TRBV19 | TGTGCCAGTAGTATCCGAGCCGGGGGTCAGCCCCAGCATTTT | CASSIRAGGQPQHF
TRBJ1-5 | - | - | TRBV6-5 | TGTGCCAGCAGTTCCCCGGGTCAGCCCCAGCATTTT | CASSSPGQPQHF
TRBJ2-7 | TRBD2 | once | TRBV20-1 | TGCAGTGCTAGGTTGGCTAGCGGGTCCTACGAGCAGTACTTC | CSARLASGSYEQYF
TRBJ1-1 | - | - | TRBV20-1 | TGCAGTGCTTTCCCATGGAACAGGCCCTTGAACACTGAAGCTTTCTTT | CSAFPWNRPLNTEAFF
TRBJ2-5 | TRBD2 | - | TRBV7-3 | TGTGCCAGCAGCCTCACGCCGGGACTAGCGGGGGGGATGGAGACCCAGTACTTC | CASSLTPGLAGGMETQYF
TRBJ2-1 | TRBD2 | - | TRBV4-2 | TGTGCCAGCAGCCAAGATCTTAGCGGGAGCTCCTACAATGAGCAGTTCTTC | CASSQDLSGSSYNEQFF
TRBJ2-3 | - | - | TRBV5-4 | TGTGCCAGCAGCTTGAGGAGGGAGGTTCTGACAGATACGCAGTATTTT | CASSLRREVLTDTQYF
TRBJ1-1 | - | - | TRBV5-1 | TGCGCCAGCAGCTTGGGATGGACCACGGGGGGCACTGAAGCTTTCTTT | CASSLGWTTGGTEAFF
TRBJ1-2 | - | - | TRBV27 | TGTGCCAGCAGTTCCTTGGACGGCTATGACTACACCTTC | CASSSLDGYDYTF
TRBJ2-6 | - | once | TRBV18 | TGTGCCAGCTCCCCATCAGGGGGGTATGGGGCCAACGTCCTGACTTTC | CASSPSGGYGANVLTF
TRBJ2-1 | TRBD1 | - | TRBV5-1 | TGCGCCAGCAGCTGGGGACAGGCGGGCTACAATGAGCAGTTCTTC | CASSWGQAGYNEQFF
TRBJ1-4 | - | - | TRBV5-1 | TGCGCCAGCAGCTTGGAAGGGAGGGGAGGAGAAAAACTGTTTTTT | CASSLEGRGGEKLFF
TRBJ2-1 | TRBD1 | - | TRBV19 | TGTGCCAGTAACCTCGGACAGGACCGCGACAATGAGCAGTTCTTC | CASNLGQDRDNEQFF
TRBJ1-1 | - | few | TRBV9 | TGTGCCAGCAGCCCTCCGGGACTTAACACTGAAGCTTTCTTT | CASSPPGLNTEAFF
TRBJ1-2 | TRBD1 | - | TRBV30 | TGTGCCTCGTCTTGGACAGGGAACTATGGCTACACCTTC | CASSWTGNYGYTF
TRBJ1-5 | TRBD1 | - | TRBV20-1 | TGCAGTGCACCTCGGACAGGGGATTACTATAGCAATCAGCCCCAGCATTTT | CSAPRTGDYYSNQPQHF
TRBJ2-3 | TRBD2 | once | TRBV20-1 | TGCAGTGCTAGAGACGACTTTAGCGGGGGGCAAGATACGCAGTATTTT | CSARDDFSGGQDTQYF
TRBJ2-6 | TRBD1 | few | TRBV12-3/TRBV12-4 | TGTGCCAGCAGCGGGGACAGGGGCGGCTCTGGGGCCAACGTCCTGACTTTC | CASSGDRGGSGANVLTF
TRBJ2-2 | TRBD1 | - | TRBV11-2 | TGTGCCAGCAGCTTAGGCCAGGGGGCCGGGGAGCTGTTTTTT | CASSLGQGAGELFF
TRBJ2-3 | - | - | TRBV28 | TGTGCCAGCAGTCCTCACCCTTCAGATACGCAGTATTTT | CASSPHPSDTQYF
TRBJ2-1 | TRBD2 | once | TRBV20-1 | TGCAGTGCTTCGGGACTAGAGGGAGGGCCCTCTGATGAGCAGTTCTTC | CSASGLEGGPSDEQFF
TRBJ2-1 | TRBD1 | once | TRBV5-1 | TGCGCCAGCAGAATGGCCGGGACAGGGTCTCATGAGCAGTTCTTC | CASRMAGTGSHEQFF
TRBJ1-1 | TRBD1 | once | TRBV15 | TGTGCCACCAGCAGAGACAGGGGGCGCGAAGCTTTCTTT | CATSRDRGREAFF
TRBJ2-3 | - | - | TRBV7-9 | TGTGCCAGCAGCTTACAAATAGCAACAGATACGCAGTATTTT | CASSLQIATDTQYF
TRBJ2-5 | TRBD2 | - | TRBV20-1 | TGCAGTGCTAGACCGGGAGGGCGGGAAGGGACCCAGTACTTC | CSARPGGREGTQYF
TRBJ2-1 | - | - | TRBV29-1 | TGCAGCGTTGAACCCCAGGGTATTGAGCAGTTCTTC | CSVEPQGIEQFF
TRBJ2-3 | - | once | TRBV29-1 | TGCAGCGTTAGCGCAGGAGGGACAGATACGCAGTATTTT | CSVSAGGTDTQYF
TRBJ2-7 | - | - | TRBV4-3 | TGCGCCAGCAGCCAAGACAGATTGGAGTCCTACGAGCAGTACTTC | CASSQDRLESYEQYF
TRBJ2-4 | - | - | TRBV28 | TGTGCCAGCAGTTTTTGGCGTCAGGGTCTCGCCAAAAACATTCAGTACTTC | CASSFWRQGLAKNIQYF
TRBJ2-6 | - | once | TRBV5-4 | TGTGCCAGCAGCTCCTATCGGGCCGCAACCTCTGGGGCCAACGTCCTGACTTTC | CASSSYRAATSGANVLTF
TRBJ2-3 | TRBD2 | - | TRBV2 | TGTGCCAGCAGGGGGACTAGCGGAGCTAGCACAGATACGCAGTATTTT | CASRGTSGASTDTQYF
TRBJ2-7 | - | - | TRBV3-1 | TGTGCCAGCAGCCAATTTTCCGCCTACGAGCAGTACTTC | CASSQFSAYEQYF
TRBJ1-2 | - | - | TRBV20-1 | TGCAGTGCCAACCCGGCGGCAGGCAACTATGGCTACACCTTC | CSANPAAGNYGYTF
TRBJ2-7 | TRBD1 | - | TRBV23-1 | TGCGCCAGCGTCCGGGACAGGGACTACGAGCAGTACTTC | CASVRDRDYEQYF
TRBJ2-7 | - | - | TRBV6-1 | TGTGCCAGCAGTGAAAGAGTTGGGCGGGACACTCCGAACTTC | CASSERVGRDTPNF